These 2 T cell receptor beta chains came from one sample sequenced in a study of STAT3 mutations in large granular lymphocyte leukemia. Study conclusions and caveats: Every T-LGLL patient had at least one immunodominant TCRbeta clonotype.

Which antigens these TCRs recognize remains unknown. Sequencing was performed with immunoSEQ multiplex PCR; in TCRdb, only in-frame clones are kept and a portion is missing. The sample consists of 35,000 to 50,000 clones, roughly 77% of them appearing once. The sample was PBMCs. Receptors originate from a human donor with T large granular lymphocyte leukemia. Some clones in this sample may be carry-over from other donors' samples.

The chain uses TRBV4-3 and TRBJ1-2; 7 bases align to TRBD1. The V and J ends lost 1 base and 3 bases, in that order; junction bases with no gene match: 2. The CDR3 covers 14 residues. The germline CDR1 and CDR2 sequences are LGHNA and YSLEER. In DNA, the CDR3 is TGCGCCAGCAGCCAAGCCACAGGGGACTATGGCTACACCTTC. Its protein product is CASSQATGDYGYTF.

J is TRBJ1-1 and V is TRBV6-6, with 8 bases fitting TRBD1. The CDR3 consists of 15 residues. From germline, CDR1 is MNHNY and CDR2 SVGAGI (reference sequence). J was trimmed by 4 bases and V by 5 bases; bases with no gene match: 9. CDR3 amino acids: CASSLTPQGGTEAFF. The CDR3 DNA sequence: TGTGCCAGCAGTCTCACGCCACAGGGGGGCACTGAAGCTTTCTTT.